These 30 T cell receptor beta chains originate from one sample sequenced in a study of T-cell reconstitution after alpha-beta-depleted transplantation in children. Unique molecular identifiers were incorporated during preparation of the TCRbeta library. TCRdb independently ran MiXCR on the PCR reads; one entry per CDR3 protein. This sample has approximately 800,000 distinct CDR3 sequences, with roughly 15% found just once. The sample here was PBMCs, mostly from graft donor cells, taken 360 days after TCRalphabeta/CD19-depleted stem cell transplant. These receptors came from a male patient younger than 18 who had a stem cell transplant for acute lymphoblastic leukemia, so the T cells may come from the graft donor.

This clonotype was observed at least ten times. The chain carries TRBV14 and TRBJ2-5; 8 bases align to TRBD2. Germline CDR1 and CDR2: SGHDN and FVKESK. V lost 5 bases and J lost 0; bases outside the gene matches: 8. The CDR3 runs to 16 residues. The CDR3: CASSSGLAVYQETQYF. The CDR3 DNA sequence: TGTGCCAGCAGCTCCGGACTAGCCGTATACCAAGAGACCCAGTACTTC. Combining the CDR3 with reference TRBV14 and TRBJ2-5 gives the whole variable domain EAGVTQFPSHSVIEKGQTVTLRCDPISGHDNLYWYRRVMGKEIKFLLHFVKESKQDESGMPNNRFLAERTGGTYSTLKVQPAELEDSGVYFCASSSGLAVYQETQYFGPGTRLLVL.

The CDR3 loop reads CAISEWDRGVAYEQFF. CDR3 nucleotides: TGTGCCATCAGTGAGTGGGACAGGGGGGTTGCCTATGAGCAGTTCTTC. The V gene is TRBV10-3, the J gene TRBJ2-1, with 11 bases aligning to TRBD1. The CDR3 spans 16 residues. J lost 8 bases, V lost 1 base, and 7 bases had no gene match. Germline V gene data show CDR1 as ENHRY and CDR2 as SYGVKD.

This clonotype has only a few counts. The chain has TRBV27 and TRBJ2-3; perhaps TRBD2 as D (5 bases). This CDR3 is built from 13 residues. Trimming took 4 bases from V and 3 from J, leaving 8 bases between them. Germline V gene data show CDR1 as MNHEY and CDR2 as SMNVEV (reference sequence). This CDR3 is CASSWRLTDTQYF. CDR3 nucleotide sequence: TGTGCCAGCAGTTGGAGGCTGACAGATACGCAGTATTTT.

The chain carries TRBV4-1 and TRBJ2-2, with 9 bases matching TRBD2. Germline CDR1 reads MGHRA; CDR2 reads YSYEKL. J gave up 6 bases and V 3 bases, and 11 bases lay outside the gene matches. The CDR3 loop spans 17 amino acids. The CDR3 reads CASSQELVAGVAGELFF. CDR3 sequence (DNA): TGCGCCAGCAGCCAGGAGCTGGTAGCGGGAGTGGCCGGGGAGCTGTTTTTT.

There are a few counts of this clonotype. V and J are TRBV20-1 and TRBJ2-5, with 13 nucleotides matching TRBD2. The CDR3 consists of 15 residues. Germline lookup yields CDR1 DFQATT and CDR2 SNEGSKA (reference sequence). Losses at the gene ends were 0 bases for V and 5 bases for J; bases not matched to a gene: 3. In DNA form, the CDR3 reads TGCAGTGCTAGAGAGGAACTAGCGGGAGGGGAGACCCAGTACTTC. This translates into CSAREELAGGETQYF.

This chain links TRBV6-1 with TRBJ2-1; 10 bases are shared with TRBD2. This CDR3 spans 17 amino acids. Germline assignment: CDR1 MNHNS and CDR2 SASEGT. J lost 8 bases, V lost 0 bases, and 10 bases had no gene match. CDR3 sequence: CASSEARLAGAADEQFF. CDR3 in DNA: TGTGCCAGCAGTGAAGCCAGGCTAGCGGGAGCTGCGGATGAGCAGTTCTTC.

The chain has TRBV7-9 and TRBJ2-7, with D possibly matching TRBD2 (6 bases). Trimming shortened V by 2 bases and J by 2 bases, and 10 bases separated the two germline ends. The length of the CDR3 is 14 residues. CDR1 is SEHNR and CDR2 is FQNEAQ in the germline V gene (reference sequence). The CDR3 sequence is CASSLPSAPYEQYF. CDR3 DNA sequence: TGTGCCAGCAGCTTACCTAGCGCACCCTACGAGCAGTACTTC.

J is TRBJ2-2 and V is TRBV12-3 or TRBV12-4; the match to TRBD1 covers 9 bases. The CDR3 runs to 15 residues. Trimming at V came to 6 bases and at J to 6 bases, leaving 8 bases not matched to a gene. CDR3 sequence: CASRITGGGSGELFF. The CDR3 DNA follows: TGTGCCAGCAGGATTACAGGGGGCGGGTCCGGGGAGCTGTTTTTT.

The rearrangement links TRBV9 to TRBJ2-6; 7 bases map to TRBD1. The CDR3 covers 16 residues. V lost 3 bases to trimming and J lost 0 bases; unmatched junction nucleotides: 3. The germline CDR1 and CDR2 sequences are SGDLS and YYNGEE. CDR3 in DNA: TGTGCCAGCAGCGGGGACAGTGGCTCTGGGGCCAACGTCCTGACTTTC. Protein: CASSGDSGSGANVLTF.

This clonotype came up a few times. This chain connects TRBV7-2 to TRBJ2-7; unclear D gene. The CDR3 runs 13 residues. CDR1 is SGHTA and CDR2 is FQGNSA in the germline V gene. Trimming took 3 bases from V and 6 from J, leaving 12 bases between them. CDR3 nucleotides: TGTGCCAGCAGCTTTACTTTAAGGGCCGAGCAGTACTTC. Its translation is CASSFTLRAEQYF. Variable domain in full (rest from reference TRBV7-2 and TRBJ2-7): GAGVSQSPSNKVTEKGKDVELRCDPISGHTALYWYRQSLGQGLEFLIYFQGNSAPDKSGLPSDRFSAERTGGSVSTLTIQRTQQEDSAVYLCASSFTLRAEQYFGPGTRLTVT.

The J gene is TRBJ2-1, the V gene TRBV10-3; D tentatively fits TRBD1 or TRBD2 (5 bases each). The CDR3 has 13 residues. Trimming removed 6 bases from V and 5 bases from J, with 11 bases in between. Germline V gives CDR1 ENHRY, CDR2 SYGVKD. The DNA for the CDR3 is TGTGCCATCAGGGGGGTGGCCCACAATGAGCAGTTCTTC. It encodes CAIRGVAHNEQFF.

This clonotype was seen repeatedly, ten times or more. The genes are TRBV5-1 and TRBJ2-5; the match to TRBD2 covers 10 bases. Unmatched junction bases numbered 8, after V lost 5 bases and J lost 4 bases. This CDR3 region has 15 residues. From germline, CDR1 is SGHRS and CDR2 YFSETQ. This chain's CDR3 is CASSRLAGVRETQYF. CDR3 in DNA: TGCGCCAGCAGTCGGCTAGCGGGAGTACGAGAGACCCAGTACTTC.

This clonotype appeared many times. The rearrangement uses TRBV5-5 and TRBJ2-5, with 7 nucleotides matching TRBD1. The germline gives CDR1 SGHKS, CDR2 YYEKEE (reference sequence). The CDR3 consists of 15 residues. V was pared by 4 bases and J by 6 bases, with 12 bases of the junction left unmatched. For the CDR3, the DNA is TGTGCCAGCAGCCCCCTCAAGGCAGGGGGAAAGACCCAGTACTTC. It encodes CASSPLKAGGKTQYF.

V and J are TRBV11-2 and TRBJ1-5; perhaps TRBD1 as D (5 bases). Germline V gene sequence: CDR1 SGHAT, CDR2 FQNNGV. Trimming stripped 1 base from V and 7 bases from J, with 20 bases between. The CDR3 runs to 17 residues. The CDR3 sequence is CASSLGVVQGFGQPQHF. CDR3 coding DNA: TGTGCCAGCAGCTTAGGGGTGGTGCAGGGATTCGGACAGCCCCAGCATTTT.

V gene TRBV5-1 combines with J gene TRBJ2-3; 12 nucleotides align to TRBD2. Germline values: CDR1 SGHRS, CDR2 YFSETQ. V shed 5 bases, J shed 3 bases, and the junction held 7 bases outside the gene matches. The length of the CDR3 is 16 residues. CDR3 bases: TGCGCCAGCAGGTCGACTAGCGGGAGAGGAACAGATACGCAGTATTTT. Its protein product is CASRSTSGRGTDTQYF.

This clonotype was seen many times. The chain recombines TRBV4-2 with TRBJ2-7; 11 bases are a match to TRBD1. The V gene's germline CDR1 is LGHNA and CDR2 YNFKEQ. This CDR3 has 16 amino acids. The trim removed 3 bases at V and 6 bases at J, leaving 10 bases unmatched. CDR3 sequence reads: CASSQGGDRGTGEQYF. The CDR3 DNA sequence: TGTGCCAGCAGCCAGGGGGGGGACAGGGGGACTGGCGAGCAGTACTTC.

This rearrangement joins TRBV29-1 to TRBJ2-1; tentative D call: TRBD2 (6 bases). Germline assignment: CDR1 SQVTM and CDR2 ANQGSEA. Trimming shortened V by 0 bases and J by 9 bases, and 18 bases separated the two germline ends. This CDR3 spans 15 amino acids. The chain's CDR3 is CSVEDLWREQGEQFF. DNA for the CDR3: TGCAGCGTTGAAGATCTTTGGCGGGAACAAGGTGAGCAGTTCTTC.

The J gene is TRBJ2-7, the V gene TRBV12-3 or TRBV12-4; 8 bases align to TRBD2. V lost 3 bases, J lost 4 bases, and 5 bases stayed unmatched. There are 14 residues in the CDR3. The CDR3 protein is CASSFAGGGYEQYF. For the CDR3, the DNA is TGTGCCAGCAGTTTTGCGGGAGGCGGGTACGAGCAGTACTTC.

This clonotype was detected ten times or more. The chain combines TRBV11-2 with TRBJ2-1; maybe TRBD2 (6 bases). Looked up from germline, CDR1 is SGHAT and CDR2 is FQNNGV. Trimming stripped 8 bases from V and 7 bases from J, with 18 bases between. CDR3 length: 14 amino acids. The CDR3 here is CASRGDSPFNEQFF. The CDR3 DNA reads TGTGCCAGCCGCGGGGACTCCCCCTTTAATGAGCAGTTCTTC.

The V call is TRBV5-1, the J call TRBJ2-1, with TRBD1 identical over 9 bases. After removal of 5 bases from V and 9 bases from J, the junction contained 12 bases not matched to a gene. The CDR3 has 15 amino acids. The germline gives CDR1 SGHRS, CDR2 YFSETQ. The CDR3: CASSKGTGRPVEQFF. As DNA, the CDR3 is TGCGCCAGCAGTAAGGGGACAGGGAGGCCAGTTGAGCAGTTCTTC. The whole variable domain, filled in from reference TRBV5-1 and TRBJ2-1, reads KAGVTQTPRYLIKTRGQQVTLSCSPISGHRSVSWYQQTPGQGLQFLFEYFSETQRNKGNFPGRFSGRQFSNSRSEMNVSTLELGDSALYLCASSKGTGRPVEQFFGPGTRLTVL.

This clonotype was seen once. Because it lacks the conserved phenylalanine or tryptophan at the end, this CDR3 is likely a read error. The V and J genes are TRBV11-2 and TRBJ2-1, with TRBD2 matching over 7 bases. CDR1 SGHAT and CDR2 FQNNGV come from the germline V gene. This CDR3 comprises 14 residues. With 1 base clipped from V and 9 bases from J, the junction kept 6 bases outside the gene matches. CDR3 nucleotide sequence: TGTGCCAGCAGCTTAGGCGGGAGCGCCGGTGAGCAGTTCTAC. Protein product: CASSLGGSAGEQFY.

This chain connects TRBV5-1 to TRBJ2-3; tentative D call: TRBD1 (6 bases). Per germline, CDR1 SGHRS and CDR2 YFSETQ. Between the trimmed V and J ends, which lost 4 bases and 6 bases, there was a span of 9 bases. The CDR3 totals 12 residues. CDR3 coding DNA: TGCGCCAGCAGCGGGACAAGGGATACGCAGTATTTT. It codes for CASSGTRDTQYF.

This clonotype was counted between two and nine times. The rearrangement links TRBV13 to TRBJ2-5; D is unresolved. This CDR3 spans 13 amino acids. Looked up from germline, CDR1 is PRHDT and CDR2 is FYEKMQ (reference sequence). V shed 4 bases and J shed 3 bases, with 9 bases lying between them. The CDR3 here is CASSSAPEETQYF. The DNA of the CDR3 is TGTGCCAGCAGCTCGGCCCCCGAAGAGACCCAGTACTTC. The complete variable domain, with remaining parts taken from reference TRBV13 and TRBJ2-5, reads AAGVIQSPRHLIKEKRETATLKCYPIPRHDTVYWYQQGPGQDPQFLISFYEKMQSDKGSIPDRFSAQQFSDYHSELNMSSLELGDSALYFCASSSAPEETQYFGPGTRLLVL.

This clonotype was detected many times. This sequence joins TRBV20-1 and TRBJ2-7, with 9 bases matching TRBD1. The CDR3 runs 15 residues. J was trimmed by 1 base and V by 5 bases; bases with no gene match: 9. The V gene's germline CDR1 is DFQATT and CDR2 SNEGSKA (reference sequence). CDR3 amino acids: CSAPPRDRDSYEQYF. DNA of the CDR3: TGCAGTGCTCCACCCCGGGACAGGGATTCCTACGAGCAGTACTTC.

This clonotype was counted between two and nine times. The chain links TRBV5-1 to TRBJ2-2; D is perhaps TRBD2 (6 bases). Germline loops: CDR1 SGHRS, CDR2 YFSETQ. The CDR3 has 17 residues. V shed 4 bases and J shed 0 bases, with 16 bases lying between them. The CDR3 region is CASSLSGGLTNTGELFF. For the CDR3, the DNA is TGCGCCAGCAGCCTCTCCGGGGGACTTACGAACACCGGGGAGCTGTTTTTT.

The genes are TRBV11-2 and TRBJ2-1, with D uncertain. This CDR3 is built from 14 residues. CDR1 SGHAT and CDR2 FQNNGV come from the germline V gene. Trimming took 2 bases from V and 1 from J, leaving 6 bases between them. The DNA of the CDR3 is TGTGCCAGCAGCTTAAGTTGGTCCTACAATGAGCAGTTCTTC. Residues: CASSLSWSYNEQFF. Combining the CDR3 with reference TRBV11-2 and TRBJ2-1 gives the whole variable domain EAGVAQSPRYKIIEKRQSVAFWCNPISGHATLYWYQQILGQGPKLLIQFQNNGVVDDSQLPKDRFSAERLKGVDSTLKIQPAKLEDSAVYLCASSLSWSYNEQFFGPGTRLTVL.

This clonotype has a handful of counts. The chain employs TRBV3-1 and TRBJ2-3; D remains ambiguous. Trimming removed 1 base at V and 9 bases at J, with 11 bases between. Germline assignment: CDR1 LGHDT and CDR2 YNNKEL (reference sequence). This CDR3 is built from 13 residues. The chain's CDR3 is CASSQASERTQYF. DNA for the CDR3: TGTGCCAGCAGCCAAGCAAGCGAACGCACGCAGTATTTT.

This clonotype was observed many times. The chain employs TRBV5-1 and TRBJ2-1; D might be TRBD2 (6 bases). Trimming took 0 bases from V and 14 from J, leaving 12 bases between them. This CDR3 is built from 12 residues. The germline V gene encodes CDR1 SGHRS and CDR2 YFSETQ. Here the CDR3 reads CASSLVGGGEFF. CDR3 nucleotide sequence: TGCGCCAGCAGCTTGGTCGGCGGAGGGGAGTTCTTC.

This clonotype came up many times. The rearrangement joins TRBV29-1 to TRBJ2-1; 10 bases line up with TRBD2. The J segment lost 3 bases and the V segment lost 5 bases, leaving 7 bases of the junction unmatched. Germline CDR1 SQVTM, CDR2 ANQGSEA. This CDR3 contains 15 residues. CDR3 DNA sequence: TGCAGCGTTTTGGGGACTAGCGAGTTCTACAATGAGCAGTTCTTC. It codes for CSVLGTSEFYNEQFF.

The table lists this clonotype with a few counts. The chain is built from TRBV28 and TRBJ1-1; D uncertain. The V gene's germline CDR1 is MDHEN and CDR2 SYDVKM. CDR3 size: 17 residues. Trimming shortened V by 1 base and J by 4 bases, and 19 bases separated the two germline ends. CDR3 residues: CASSLYAPPEGGTEAFF. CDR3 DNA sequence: TGTGCCAGCAGTTTATATGCCCCCCCGGAGGGAGGCACTGAAGCTTTCTTT. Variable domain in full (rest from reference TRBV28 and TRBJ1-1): DVKVTQSSRYLVKRTGEKVFLECVQDMDHENMFWYRQDPGLGLRLIYFSYDVKMKEKGDIPEGYSVSREKKERFSLILESASTNQTSMYLCASSLYAPPEGGTEAFFGQGTRLTVV.